These T cell receptor beta chains were read from a single sample in a study of T cell changes during pregnancy in multiple sclerosis. TCRdb's table, derived via immunoSEQ multiplex PCR, lists solely in-frame clones and lacks some. The data contain some 49,000 clones, around 89% of them singletons. This sample comprised peripheral blood, obtained after pregnancy. The receptors stem from a female donor in good health, enrolled as a control in a pregnancy study. CDR3s include the opening cysteine and the closing phenylalanine or tryptophan. The D gene is left open where the match is weak. Clone size is not always given. Where it is, it says once, few, many or a class for expanded clones.

J gene	D gene	V gene	clone size	CDR3 DNA	CDR3 protein
TRBJ1-1	-	TRBV4-3	-	TGCGCCAGCAGCCAGGGAACCGGGACACAAAGCACTGAAGCTTTCTTT	CASSQGTGTQSTEAFF
TRBJ1-1	TRBD1	TRBV11-2	-	TGTGCCAGCAGCCCTAGACAGGGGAGGACTGAAGCTTTCTTT	CASSPRQGRTEAFF
TRBJ2-4	-	TRBV21-1	-	TGTGCCAGCAGCTCACTCGTAGGAGGGACTGTCAAAAACATTCAGTACTTC	CASSSLVGGTVKNIQYF
TRBJ2-7	TRBD1	TRBV7-9	-	TGTGCCAGCACCCCGGGACAGGGAGGGTTCAGAGAGCAGTACTTC	CASTPGQGGFREQYF
TRBJ1-2	TRBD1	TRBV6-5	once	TGTGCCAGCAGTTATTTGGGGACAGGGTTTAACTATGGCTACACCTTC	CASSYLGTGFNYGYTF
TRBJ1-5	TRBD1	TRBV7-3	-	TGTGCCAGCAGCTTAAGGGCAGGGGGTAATCAGCCCCAGCATTTT	CASSLRAGGNQPQHF
TRBJ2-1	TRBD2	TRBV27	-	TGTGCCAGCAGCTTGACTAGCGGGTACAATGAGCAGTTCTTC	CASSLTSGYNEQFF
TRBJ1-5	TRBD1	TRBV2	-	TGTGCCAGCACAGGACAGACAGGGCAGCCCCAGCATTTT	CASTGQTGQPQHF
TRBJ1-3	-	TRBV19	few	TGTGCCAGTGGGGGGGTTAGGGTGAGCTCTGGAAACACCATATATTTT	CASGGVRVSSGNTIYF
TRBJ1-5	-	TRBV10-2	-	TGCGCCAGCAGTGAGTCAGCTGGCAGGGGCAATCAGCCCCAGCATTTT	CASSESAGRGNQPQHF
TRBJ1-4	TRBD1	TRBV6-1	-	TGTGCCAGCAGTGAACGGACAGGGGGCTATGAAAAACTGTTTTTT	CASSERTGGYEKLFF
TRBJ2-7	-	TRBV6-5	-	TGTGCCAGCAGTTACTCGAGCAGGGCCTCCTACGAGCAGTACTTC	CASSYSSRASYEQYF
TRBJ2-4	-	TRBV2	-	TGTGCCAGCAGTGAAGTCCTTTCAGGACTACTAGCCAAAAACATTCAGTACTTC	CASSEVLSGLLAKNIQYF
TRBJ1-1	TRBD1	TRBV6-1	-	TGTGCCAGCACTAGGACAGGGGGCGAAGCTTTCTTT	CASTRTGGEAFF
TRBJ1-1	-	TRBV10-3	-	TGTGCCACCTGGGGGGGCACTGAAGCTTTCTTT	CATWGGTEAFF
TRBJ2-3	TRBD1	TRBV4-1	-	TGCGCCAGCAGCCAATCCACAGGGGGCGAGACAGATACGCAGTATTTT	CASSQSTGGETDTQYF
TRBJ2-7	-	TRBV30	-	TGTGCCTGGAGTGTAAGAACAGGGCCGGTCGGCGAGCAGTACTTC	CAWSVRTGPVGEQYF
TRBJ1-4	-	TRBV7-9	-	TGTGCCAGCAGCTTAGACCTGGAGGAAAAACTGTTTTTT	CASSLDLEEKLFF
TRBJ1-6	TRBD1	TRBV6-1	few	TGTGCCAGCAGGAAGGACAGGGCGGATAATTCACCCCTCCACTTT	CASRKDRADNSPLHF
TRBJ2-3	-	TRBV6-6	-	TGTGCCAGCAGCATCGAGGGGGGGCGTGAAGATACGCAGTATTTT	CASSIEGGREDTQYF
TRBJ2-1	-	TRBV4-2	few	TGTGCCAGCAGCCAAGAGGCACCTGGCCAATACAATGAGCAGTTCTTC	CASSQEAPGQYNEQFF
TRBJ2-1	-	TRBV4-3	-	TGCGCCAGCAGCCAGGAGGGTAGGGGTTACAATGAGCAGTTCTTC	CASSQEGRGYNEQFF
TRBJ2-1	TRBD2	TRBV12-5	-	TGTGCTAGTGGTGATTGGACTAGCGGGCGGAATGAGCAGTTCTTC	CASGDWTSGRNEQFF
TRBJ2-7	TRBD2	TRBV6-5	once	TGTGCCAGCAGTTACTTTGGTAGCGGGCTCTCCTACGAGCAGTACTTC	CASSYFGSGLSYEQYF
TRBJ2-2	-	TRBV6-1	many	TGTGCCAGCTCCCCAGTAGGAGACGGGGAGCTGTTTTTT	CASSPVGDGELFF
TRBJ2-7	-	TRBV12-5	-	TGTGCTAGTGGTTTGTTCCCCGGGAGCGAGCAGTACTTC	CASGLFPGSEQYF
TRBJ2-7	TRBD1	TRBV5-6	-	TGTGCCAGCAGCAGACAGGGGACCTACGAGCAGTACTTC	CASSRQGTYEQYF
TRBJ1-1	TRBD1	TRBV5-4	once	TGTGCCAGCCTAGACAGGGGCAACCCGAACACTGAAGCTTTCTTT	CASLDRGNPNTEAFF
TRBJ1-5	-	TRBV30	-	TGTGCCTGGAGTTCCACCTCAGGTCGGCCCCAGCATTTT	CAWSSTSGRPQHF
TRBJ1-1	-	TRBV5-1	-	TGCGCCAGCAGCTTGGCCTCGTACAGTTTGAACACTGAAGCTTTCTTT	CASSLASYSLNTEAFF
TRBJ1-1	-	TRBV9	few	TGTGCCAGCATACTAGGAGGGCGCGGGGACACTGAAGCTTTCTTT	CASILGGRGDTEAFF
TRBJ2-2	TRBD1	TRBV7-9	once	TGTGCCAGCAGCCCCCGGACAGGGGGCTTAAACGGGGAGCTGTTTTTT	CASSPRTGGLNGELFF
TRBJ2-3	TRBD2	TRBV27	-	TGTGCCAGCAGTCTCTGGACTAGCGGGGGGGCAACAGATACGCAGTATTTT	CASSLWTSGGATDTQYF
TRBJ2-3	TRBD2	TRBV28	-	TGTGCCACCGAGCAGCGGGAGTTCACAGATACGCAGTATTTT	CATEQREFTDTQYF
TRBJ2-2	-	TRBV4-1	-	TGCGCCAGCAGCCAAGATCCAAACACCGGGGAGCTGTTTTTT	CASSQDPNTGELFF
TRBJ2-1	TRBD2	TRBV29-1	-	TGCAGCGTTGGGCCGGTCGTCGGCGGGAGGAATGAGCAGTTCTTC	CSVGPVVGGRNEQFF
TRBJ2-1	TRBD2	TRBV6-1	-	TGTGCCAGCAGTGAAGGACTAGCGGAACCCAATGAGCAGTTCTTC	CASSEGLAEPNEQFF
TRBJ2-2	TRBD1	TRBV6-1	-	TGTGCCAGCAGTGGGGGAGAGGGACAGAAGAACACCGGGGAGCTGTTTTTT	CASSGGEGQKNTGELFF
TRBJ2-1	TRBD2	TRBV19	-	TGTGCCAGTCTGGGGGGGGCCTACAATGAGCAGTTCTTC	CASLGGAYNEQFF
TRBJ2-7	TRBD1	TRBV30	-	TGTGCCTGGAGTGTCCCGTTACAGGGGTTCTACGAGCAGTACTTC	CAWSVPLQGFYEQYF
TRBJ2-1	TRBD2	TRBV7-2	-	TGTGCCAGCAGCTTAGCGGGACTAGTAAATACAGAGCAGTTCTTC	CASSLAGLVNTEQFF
TRBJ2-1	-	TRBV6-6	-	TGTGCCAGCAGTTACATAAGCGATGAGCAGTTCTTC	CASSYISDEQFF